The clone carrying this TCR beta chain was detected only a few times. The target antigen is unknown. Per the germline V gene, CDR1 is SGHRS and CDR2 is YFSETQ. The CDR3 is made up of 17 amino acids. Trimming at V came to 4 bases and at J to 5 bases, leaving 8 bases not matched to a gene. TCRdb reprocessed the RACE reads via MiXCR and lists one record per CDR3 protein. The sample includes about 340,000 distinct CDR3 sequences, 5.5% to 8% seen only once; the top ten take 7% to 10%. This record belongs to a study of human T cells and chemical hapten exposure. Specified time point: patch test 1, 2 weeks after DPC sensitization. The treatment is: therapeutic diphenylcyclopropenone sensitization with weekly scalp DPC. Overall study findings and caveats: Expanded TCRs created a significantly greater count of big CDR3 similarity clusters than controls did.

The V call is TRBV5-1, the J call TRBJ2-5, with 16 bases fitting TRBD2. The material was whole blood, obtained in connection with sensitization to the hapten diphenylcyclopropenone (DPC). The source of this sequence is a woman between 18 and 29 years old with alopecia areata. Some clones in this sample may be carry-over from other donors' samples. The DNA of the CDR3 is TGCGCCAGCAGCCCCGGGACTAGCGGGGGGGCCGTCGAGACCCAGTACTTC. Protein product: CASSPGTSGGAVETQYF.